The next 28 T cell receptor beta chains were all read from a single sample in a study of CD8+CD57+ T cells in acquired aplastic anemia. Genomic DNA constituted the template upon which TCR beta VDJ and CDR3 profiling was performed. TCRdb reprocessed the reads with MiXCR, giving one entry per CDR3 protein. The profile shows some 200,000 distinct CDR3 sequences, over 60% of them singletons. Sequenced material: sorted CD4+, CD8+, or CD8+CD57+ T cells (not recorded which) from PBMCs. The receptors stem from a human donor in good health.

The chain couples TRBV7-2 to TRBJ2-4, with D unclear. Trimming took off 1 base at V and 0 bases at J, with 16 bases between the two ends. The length of the CDR3 is 18 residues. Looked up from germline, CDR1 is SGHTA and CDR2 is FQGNSA. CDR3 DNA: TGTGCCAGCAGCTTAGTGGGTGACTTTATCCGAGCCAAAAACATTCAGTACTTC. Translated, it gives CASSLVGDFIRAKNIQYF.

This clonotype was detected a few times. The CDR3 reads CSVAIYNEQFF. The CDR3 DNA follows: TGCAGCGTTGCCATATACAATGAGCAGTTCTTC. The chain employs TRBV29-1 and TRBJ2-1, with D hard to call. V was trimmed by 4 bases and J by 4 bases, leaving 5 bases between them. The CDR3 is made up of 11 amino acids. CDR1 is SQVTM and CDR2 is ANQGSEA in the germline V gene.

This clonotype occurred many times. This chain uses TRBV10-3 with TRBJ2-1; no definite D call. V was shortened by 8 bases and J by 0 bases, with 8 bases between the two germline ends. The CDR3 sequence is 13 residues long. From germline, CDR1 is ENHRY and CDR2 SYGVKD. CDR3 nucleotides: TGTGCCATCCCAGGCTACTCCTACAATGAGCAGTTCTTC. This encodes CAIPGYSYNEQFF.

In its sample, this clonotype was seen many times. V and J are TRBV5-1 and TRBJ1-2, with TRBD1 identical over 12 bases. Germline V gene data show CDR1 as SGHRS and CDR2 as YFSETQ. Trimming cost V 5 bases and J 7 bases; bases outside gene matches: 6. CDR3 length: 14 residues. The chain's CDR3 is CASSPGQGASGYTF. The CDR3 nucleotides are TGCGCCAGCAGTCCGGGACAGGGGGCGAGTGGCTACACCTTC.

In its sample, this clonotype was seen once. V is TRBV7-8 and J is TRBJ1-6, with 7 bases aligning to TRBD1. This CDR3 has 14 amino acids. CDR1 is SGHVS, CDR2 FQNEAQ, per germline. After removal of 2 bases from V and 8 bases from J, the junction contained 3 bases not matched to a gene. This CDR3 reads CASSLPGTDSPLHF. CDR3 DNA sequence: TGTGCCAGCAGCTTACCCGGGACAGATTCACCCCTCCACTTT.

Comments on this clonotype: The junction does not match germline at one end; this may be a read error. The chain joins TRBV19 to TRBJ1-1; perhaps TRBD1 as D (5 bases). Per the germline V gene, CDR1 is LNHDA and CDR2 is SQIVND (reference sequence). The CDR3 has 11 amino acids. As DNA, the CDR3 is TGTGCCAGTAGGGGGCCGGGAGAACCACGCTTT. This translates into CASRGPGEPRF.

This clonotype was detected once. The V call is TRBV4-1, the J call TRBJ1-1; 7 bases map to TRBD1. The CDR3 runs 14 residues. V shed 0 bases and J 7 bases; nucleotides not matched to a gene: 5. Germline CDR1 and CDR2: MGHRA and YSYEKL. The CDR3, as DNA: TGCGCCAGCAGCCAAGAACAGACAGGGAATGAAGCTTTCTTT. Encoded protein: CASSQEQTGNEAFF.

The sample holds many counts of this clonotype. The chain links TRBV29-1 to TRBJ1-1; TRBD1 aligns across 9 bases. Germline V gives CDR1 SQVTM, CDR2 ANQGSEA. The CDR3 spans 12 residues. V lost 7 bases and J lost 4; bases outside the gene matches: 4. In nucleotides, the CDR3 is TGCAGCGCAAAGACAGGGGGCACTGAAGCTTTCTTT. Translating it yields CSAKTGGTEAFF.

The chain combines TRBV11-2 with TRBJ1-2, with a possible D match to TRBD1 (5 bases). Germline values: CDR1 SGHAT, CDR2 FQNNGV. The CDR3 covers 18 residues. The V gene lost 0 bases and the J gene lost 1 base, with 18 bases spanning the gap. CDR3 amino acids: CASSLDVRQPRINYGYTF. The CDR3, as DNA: TGTGCCAGCAGCTTAGATGTGAGACAGCCGAGGATTAACTATGGCTACACCTTC. Full variable domain (outside the CDR3, taken from reference TRBV11-2 and TRBJ1-2): EAGVAQSPRYKIIEKRQSVAFWCNPISGHATLYWYQQILGQGPKLLIQFQNNGVVDDSQLPKDRFSAERLKGVDSTLKIQPAKLEDSAVYLCASSLDVRQPRINYGYTFGSGTRLTVV.

The V call is TRBV19, the J call TRBJ1-1, with TRBD1 matching 10 bases. Germline V lookup: CDR1 LNHDA, CDR2 SQIVND (reference sequence). J lost 0 bases, V lost 5 bases, and 3 bases had no gene match. The length of the CDR3 is 15 residues. DNA of the CDR3: TGTGCCAGTAGTCGACAGGGGGCCATGAACACTGAAGCTTTCTTT. It translates to CASSRQGAMNTEAFF.

This clonotype occurred many times. The V gene is TRBV6-1, the J gene TRBJ2-3, with no clear D. The CDR3 spans 17 residues. Germline lookup yields CDR1 MNHNS and CDR2 SASEGT. V shed 1 base and J shed 2 bases, with 16 bases lying between them. The CDR3: CASSEGSPLIDTDTQYF. The CDR3 DNA reads TGTGCCAGCAGTGAAGGGAGCCCTCTGATAGACACAGATACGCAGTATTTT.

The chain uses TRBV24-1 and TRBJ2-5; the match to TRBD1 covers 12 bases. The CDR3 covers 16 residues. CDR1 KGHDR and CDR2 SFDVKD come from the germline V gene. CDR3 coding DNA: TGTGCACATCATCAAGAGGGGACAGGGGGCGTAGAGACCCAGTACTTC. Translating gives CAHHQEGTGGVETQYF.

The rearrangement links TRBV5-1 to TRBJ2-1, with TRBD2 matching 7 bases. The trim removed 3 bases at V and 2 bases at J, leaving 5 bases unmatched. Germline-derived CDR1 and CDR2 are SGHRS and YFSETQ. The CDR3 has 15 amino acids. CDR3 in DNA: TGCGCCAGCAGCTCGGGAGGTGGGACCTACAATGAGCAGTTCTTC. It is translated as CASSSGGGTYNEQFF.

The V gene is TRBV5-1, the J gene TRBJ1-4; 8 positions match TRBD1. The trim removed 4 bases at V and 7 bases at J, leaving 6 bases unmatched. The CDR3 has 14 amino acids. Germline loops: CDR1 SGHRS, CDR2 YFSETQ. CDR3 amino acids: CASSPGQGGEKLFF. CDR3 DNA: TGCGCCAGCAGCCCAGGACAGGGCGGTGAAAAACTGTTTTTT.

This clonotype was recorded many times. The V call is TRBV9, the J call TRBJ2-7; D not resolved. Trimming removed 0 bases at V and 4 bases at J, with 11 bases between. The CDR3 is 14 amino acids. The germline V gene has CDR1 SGDLS and CDR2 YYNGEE. Here the CDR3 reads CASSVEVSSYEQYF. In DNA, the CDR3 is TGTGCCAGCAGCGTAGAGGTTTCCTCTTACGAGCAGTACTTC.

The CDR3 loop is CAGGQLDYGYTF. The CDR3 DNA is TGTGCCGGGGGGCAATTGGACTATGGCTACACCTTC. The chain is built from TRBV2 and TRBJ1-2; a possible D gene is TRBD1 (6 bases). The V end was cut by 11 bases, the J end by 3 bases, with 13 bases between. This CDR3 contains 12 residues. Germline V lookup: CDR1 SNHLY, CDR2 FYNNEI.

The gene calls are TRBV20-1 and TRBJ1-2; tentatively, D is TRBD1 (5 bases). The CDR3 extends over 15 amino acids. Germline V lookup: CDR1 DFQATT, CDR2 SNEGSKA (reference sequence). The V gene lost 0 bases and the J gene lost 6 bases, with 17 bases spanning the gap. In DNA, the CDR3 is TGCAGTGCTAGAGATCCAGACAGCGCTATTCATGGCTACACCTTC. Its translation: CSARDPDSAIHGYTF.

This clonotype was counted at least ten times. The chain recombines TRBV6-5 with TRBJ2-3, with D possibly being TRBD1 or TRBD2 (6 bases each). The CDR3 is 15 amino acids. V lost 0 bases and J 5 bases, leaving 12 bases between the germline ends. In germline, CDR1 is MNHEY, CDR2 SVGAGI. The CDR3 coding sequence is TGTGCCAGCAGTTACTCTGGGCGGGGACAAGATACGCAGTATTTT. The encoded protein is CASSYSGRGQDTQYF.

V usage is TRBV7-2 and J usage is TRBJ2-1; 7 nucleotides line up with TRBD2. The CDR3 has 16 residues. Trimming cost V 6 bases and J 6 bases; bases outside gene matches: 14. The germline CDR1 and CDR2 sequences are SGHTA and FQGNSA. This CDR3 is CASSQGPSGEGNEQFF. The CDR3 coding sequence is TGTGCCAGCAGTCAAGGGCCTAGCGGAGAGGGCAATGAGCAGTTCTTC.

The gene calls are TRBV10-3 and TRBJ2-7, with D possibly being TRBD2 (6 bases). The CDR3 is 14 amino acids. V was shortened by 5 bases and J by 4 bases, with 15 bases between the two germline ends. Germline CDR1 and CDR2: ENHRY and SYGVKD. The CDR3 DNA follows: TGTGCCATCAGTTCGGGCGGGATCGGGTACGAGCAGTACTTC. Translated: CAISSGGIGYEQYF.

J is TRBJ2-7 and V is TRBV14; D is possibly TRBD2 (6 bases). V was pared by 3 bases and J by 7 bases, with 22 bases between. This CDR3 region has 16 residues. Germline V gene sequence: CDR1 SGHDN, CDR2 FVKESK. Here the CDR3 reads CASSQGFGGGAREQYF. DNA for the CDR3: TGTGCCAGCAGCCAGGGTTTCGGGGGAGGCGCGCGAGAGCAGTACTTC.

The chain carries TRBV20-1 and TRBJ2-1, with 7 bases aligning to TRBD1. The CDR3 has 15 amino acids. Germline V gene data show CDR1 as DFQATT and CDR2 as SNEGSKA (reference sequence). V lost 3 bases to trimming and J lost 4 bases; unmatched junction nucleotides: 9. The CDR3 DNA is TGCAGTGCTAGTGGTACGACAGGGCTTTACAATGAGCAGTTCTTC. This codes for CSASGTTGLYNEQFF.

The chain is built from TRBV5-1 and TRBJ2-5, with D unresolved. The V end was cut by 0 bases, the J end by 4 bases, with 16 bases between. The CDR3 runs to 16 residues. Looked up from germline, CDR1 is SGHRS and CDR2 is YFSETQ. In DNA, the CDR3 is TGCGCCAGCAGCTTGGCCGAGAACTCCTGGGGAGAGACCCAGTACTTC. Translated: CASSLAENSWGETQYF.

As to this clonotype: At one of its ends the junction is not consistent with the germline gene, which may arise from a read error. V gene TRBV7-9 combines with J gene TRBJ1-3; D possibly corresponds to TRBD1 (6 bases). This CDR3 is built from 16 residues. Germline-derived CDR1 and CDR2 are SEHNR and FQNEAQ (reference sequence). CDR3 sequence (DNA): TGTGCCAGCAGTCTAACAGGGTATGGCTCTGGAAACACCATATACTTT. This sequence encodes CASSLTGYGSGNTIYF.

This clonotype has at least ten counts. The chain combines TRBV18 with TRBJ2-7; D is possibly TRBD1 or TRBD2 (5 bases each). This CDR3 region has 14 residues. The V gene lost 3 bases and the J gene lost 2 bases, with 11 bases spanning the gap. In germline, CDR1 is KGHSH, CDR2 LQKENI. CDR3 coding DNA: TGTGCCAGCTCACCGGGGGACCGACCCTACGAGCAGTACTTC. Protein sequence: CASSPGDRPYEQYF.

This clonotype was picked up many times. The rearrangement links TRBV27 to TRBJ2-5; 11 nucleotides agree with TRBD2. Germline CDR1 MNHEY, CDR2 SMNVEV (reference sequence). The CDR3 runs to 17 residues. Losses at the gene ends were 4 bases for V and 5 bases for J; bases not matched to a gene: 12. This chain's CDR3 is CASSSLGLAAPLETQYF. As DNA, the CDR3 is TGTGCCAGCAGTTCCTTGGGACTAGCGGCTCCTCTCGAGACCCAGTACTTC.

Ten or more counts support this clonotype. The CDR3 protein is CASSAQGLAGREQYF. CDR3 sequence (DNA): TGTGCCAGCAGCGCACAGGGACTAGCGGGACGGGAGCAGTACTTC. The genes are TRBV7-8 and TRBJ2-7, with 13 bases that match TRBD2. Looked up from germline, CDR1 is SGHVS and CDR2 is FQNEAQ. This CDR3 has 15 amino acids. Trimming cost V 5 bases and J 7 bases; bases outside gene matches: 8.

The table lists this clonotype with many counts. V and J are TRBV9 and TRBJ2-3; D not resolved. The germline V gene encodes CDR1 SGDLS and CDR2 YYNGEE. CDR3 size: 13 residues. Trimming stripped 3 bases from V and 2 bases from J, with 7 bases between. This CDR3 is CASSADNTDTQYF. The DNA for the CDR3 is TGTGCCAGCAGCGCAGACAACACAGATACGCAGTATTTT.